A selection of T cell receptor beta chains follows, all from one sample in a study of CXCR3-negative and CXCR3-positive naive CD8 T cells. Each CDR3 protein gets one entry in TCRdb, which reprocessed the 5' RACE reads and gives no DNA. The sample features around 50,000 distinct CDR3 sequences, with approximately 0.56% in its top ten. Material for sequencing was naive CXCR3+ CD8+ T cells from blood. These receptors were obtained from a human donor in good health. Some clones in this sample may be carry-over from other donors' samples. CDR3s include the opening cysteine and the closing phenylalanine or tryptophan. Each record gives: clone size, V gene, J gene, CDR3 protein. Size tells how often a clone was seen (once, few, many) or the class of an expanded clone, and some rows leave it out.

.	TRBV19	TRBJ1-1	CASSPQAQGAFLGTEAFF
medium-sized	TRBV14	TRBJ2-7	CASSQDWVPGQYF
.	TRBV11-2	TRBJ2-7	CASSFVIRGPYEQYF
.	TRBV7-6	TRBJ1-1	CASSESDLNTEAFF
.	TRBV25-1	TRBJ2-7	CASSDRETHEQYF
.	TRBV11-2	TRBJ2-3	CASSLRPIGDTQYF
.	TRBV11-3	TRBJ2-5	CASSLGQGVGETQYF
.	TRBV5-1	TRBJ2-1	CASSLDPYRVNNEQFF
.	TRBV10-3	TRBJ1-2	CAISESIGQTYGYTF
.	TRBV29-1	TRBJ1-1	CSVEVGRNTEAFF
.	TRBV7-8	TRBJ1-3	CASSAHPTGSGNTIYF
.	TRBV11-2	TRBJ1-2	CASSPTPGQPRDGYTF
.	TRBV5-6	TRBJ2-1	CASSPAVGAYNEQFF
.	TRBV6-5	TRBJ2-3	CASISKSVTDTQYF
.	TRBV11-3	TRBJ2-1	CASSPGRDRYNEQFF
.	TRBV10-3	TRBJ2-3	CAISGETDTQYF
.	TRBV20-1	TRBJ2-7	CSASGTNIDEQYF
.	TRBV6-5	TRBJ2-7	CASSYGIAYEQYF
.	TRBV19	TRBJ2-5	CASRQANQETQYF
.	TRBV20-1	TRBJ2-7	CSAPRASSSYEQYF
.	TRBV12-3/TRBV12-4	TRBJ2-3	CASSSAQGPRTDTQYF
.	TRBV12-3/TRBV12-4	TRBJ2-7	CASAWGPGASYEQYF
.	TRBV25-1	TRBJ2-7	CASSDRNTYEQYF
.	TRBV27	TRBJ2-1	CASSLVYTGEQFF
.	TRBV7-9	TRBJ2-1	CASSPGTHGGIGYNEQFF
.	TRBV14	TRBJ2-3	CASSQDGSGLTDTQYF
.	TRBV7-3	TRBJ2-7	CASRAQGSYEQYF
.	TRBV9	TRBJ1-2	CASSVTGTRQGSKDGYTF
.	TRBV6-5	TRBJ2-1	CASSTDRLNEQFF
.	TRBV7-6	TRBJ2-7	CASSTHGTSGDHYEQYF
.	TRBV14	TRBJ2-4	CASSHTRGYSKNIQYF
.	TRBV18	TRBJ2-1	CASSPPVGSEQFF
.	TRBV7-8	TRBJ1-5	CASSSPAGTYQPQHF
.	TRBV7-9	TRBJ2-3	CASSSELDAGTQYF